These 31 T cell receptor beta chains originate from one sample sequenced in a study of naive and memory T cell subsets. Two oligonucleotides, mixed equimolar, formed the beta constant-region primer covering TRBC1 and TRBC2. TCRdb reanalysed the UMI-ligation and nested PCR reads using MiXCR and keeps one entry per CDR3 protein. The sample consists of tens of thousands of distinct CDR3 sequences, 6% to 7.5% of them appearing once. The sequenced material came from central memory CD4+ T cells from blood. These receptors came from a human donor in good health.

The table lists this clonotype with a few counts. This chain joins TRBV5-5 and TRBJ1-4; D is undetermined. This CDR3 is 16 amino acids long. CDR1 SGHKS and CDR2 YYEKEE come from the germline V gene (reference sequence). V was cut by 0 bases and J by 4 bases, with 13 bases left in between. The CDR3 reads CASSLEMGSSNEKLFF. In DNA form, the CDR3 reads TGTGCCAGCAGCTTGGAAATGGGTAGCAGTAATGAAAAACTGTTTTTT.

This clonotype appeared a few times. The CDR3 nucleotides are TGTGCCAGCAGCCCGAATAGCGGGAGAGGCGGGGAGCTGTTTTTT. Translating gives CASSPNSGRGGELFF. This chain links TRBV2 with TRBJ2-2, with 9 nucleotides matching TRBD2. Germline V CDR1 and CDR2: SNHLY, FYNNEI. The V segment lost 6 bases and the J segment 7 bases; nucleotides outside the gene matches: 9. The CDR3 length is 15 residues. Looking up the rest from reference TRBV2 and TRBJ2-2 gives the full variable domain: EPEVTQTPSHQVTQMGQEVILRCVPISNHLYFYWYRQILGQKVEFLVSFYNNEISEKSEIFDDQFSVERPDGSNFTLKIRSTKLEDSAMYFCASSPNSGRGGELFFGEGSRLTVL.

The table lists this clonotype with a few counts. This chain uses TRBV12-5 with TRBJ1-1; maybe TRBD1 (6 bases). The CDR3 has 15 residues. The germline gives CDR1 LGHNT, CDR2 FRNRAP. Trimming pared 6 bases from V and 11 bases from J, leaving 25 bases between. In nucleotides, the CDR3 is TGTGCTAGTGGCGAACTTACGACAGGCCGGCGCGTCGCTTTCTTT. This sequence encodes CASGELTTGRRVAFF.

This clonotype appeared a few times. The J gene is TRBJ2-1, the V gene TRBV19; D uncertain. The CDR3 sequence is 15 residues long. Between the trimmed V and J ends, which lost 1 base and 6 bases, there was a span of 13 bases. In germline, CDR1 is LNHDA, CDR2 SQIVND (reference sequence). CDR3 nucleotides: TGTGCCAGTAGTATAGGCAGCGTACGGGTCAATGAGCAGTTCTTC. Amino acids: CASSIGSVRVNEQFF.

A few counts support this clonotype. Here the CDR3 DNA reads TGTGCCAGCAAGGATTCAGGTCGTGGTTCGGGGATTGGAGAGACCCAGTACTTC. This translates into CASKDSGRGSGIGETQYF. The genes are TRBV4-2 and TRBJ2-5, with D maybe TRBD2 (5 bases). CDR1 is LGHNA and CDR2 is YNFKEQ in the germline V gene. V dropped 7 bases and J dropped 4 bases, with 28 bases sitting between them. The CDR3 sequence is 18 residues long.

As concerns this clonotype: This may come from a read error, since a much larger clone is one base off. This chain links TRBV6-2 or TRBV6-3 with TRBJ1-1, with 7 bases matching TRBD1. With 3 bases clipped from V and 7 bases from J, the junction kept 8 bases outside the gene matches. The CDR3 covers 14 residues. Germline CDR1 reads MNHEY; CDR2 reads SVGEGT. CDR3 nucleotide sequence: TGTGCCAGCAGTTATCCGGGACAGTCCCGTGAAGCTTTCTTT. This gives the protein CASSYPGQSREAFF.

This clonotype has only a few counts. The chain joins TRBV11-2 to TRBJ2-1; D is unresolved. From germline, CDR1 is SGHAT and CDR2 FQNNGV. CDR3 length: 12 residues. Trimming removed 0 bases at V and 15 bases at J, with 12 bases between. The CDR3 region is CASSLDDTPLFF. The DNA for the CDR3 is TGTGCCAGCAGCTTAGATGATACACCATTGTTCTTC.

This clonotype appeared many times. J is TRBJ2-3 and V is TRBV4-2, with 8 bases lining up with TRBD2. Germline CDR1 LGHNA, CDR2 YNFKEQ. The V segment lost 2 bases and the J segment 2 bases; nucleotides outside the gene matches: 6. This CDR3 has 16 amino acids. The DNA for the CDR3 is TGTGCCAGCAGCCAACCTACGGGGGGGCACACAGATACGCAGTATTTT. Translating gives CASSQPTGGHTDTQYF.

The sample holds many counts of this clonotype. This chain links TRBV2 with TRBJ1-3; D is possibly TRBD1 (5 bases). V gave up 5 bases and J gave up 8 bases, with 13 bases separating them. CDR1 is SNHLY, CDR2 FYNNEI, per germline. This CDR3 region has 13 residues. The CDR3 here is CASSSYSGDTIYF. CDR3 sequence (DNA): TGTGCCAGCAGTTCTTACTCGGGGGACACCATATATTTT.

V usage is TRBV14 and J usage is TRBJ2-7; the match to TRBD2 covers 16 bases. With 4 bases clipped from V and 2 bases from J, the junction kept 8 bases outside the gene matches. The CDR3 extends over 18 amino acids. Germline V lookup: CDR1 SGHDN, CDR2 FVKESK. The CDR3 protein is CASSPPTGTSGRAYEQYF. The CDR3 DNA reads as TGTGCCAGCAGCCCGCCGACCGGGACTAGCGGGAGGGCCTACGAGCAGTACTTC.

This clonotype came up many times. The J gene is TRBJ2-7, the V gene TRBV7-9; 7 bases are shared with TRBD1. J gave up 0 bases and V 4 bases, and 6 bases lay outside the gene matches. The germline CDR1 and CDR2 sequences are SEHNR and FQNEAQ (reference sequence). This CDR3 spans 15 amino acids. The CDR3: CASSSTGKSSYEQYF. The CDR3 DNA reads TGTGCCAGCAGCTCGACAGGGAAGAGCTCCTACGAGCAGTACTTC.

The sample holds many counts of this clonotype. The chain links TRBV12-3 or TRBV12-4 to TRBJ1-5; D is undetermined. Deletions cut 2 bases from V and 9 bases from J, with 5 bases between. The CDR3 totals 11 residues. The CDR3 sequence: CASSLMGPQHF. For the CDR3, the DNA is TGTGCCAGCAGTTTAATGGGGCCCCAGCATTTT.

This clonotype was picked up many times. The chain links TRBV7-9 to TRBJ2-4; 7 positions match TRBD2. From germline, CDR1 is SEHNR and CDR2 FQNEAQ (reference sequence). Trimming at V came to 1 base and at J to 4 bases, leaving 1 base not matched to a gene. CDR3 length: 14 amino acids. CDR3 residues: CASSLERGKNIQYF. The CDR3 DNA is TGTGCCAGCAGCTTAGAGCGGGGAAAAAACATTCAGTACTTC.

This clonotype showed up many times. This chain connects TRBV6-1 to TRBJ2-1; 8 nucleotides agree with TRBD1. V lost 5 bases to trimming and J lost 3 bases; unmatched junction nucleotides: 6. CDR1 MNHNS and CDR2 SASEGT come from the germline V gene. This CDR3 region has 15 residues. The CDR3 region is CASSTAGTGYNEQFF. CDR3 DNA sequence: TGTGCCAGCAGTACGGCCGGGACAGGCTACAATGAGCAGTTCTTC.

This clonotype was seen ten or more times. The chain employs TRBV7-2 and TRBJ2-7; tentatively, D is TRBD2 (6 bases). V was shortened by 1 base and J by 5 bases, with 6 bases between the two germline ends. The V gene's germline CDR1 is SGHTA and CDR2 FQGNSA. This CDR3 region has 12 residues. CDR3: CASSLGGDEQYF. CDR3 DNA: TGTGCCAGCAGCTTAGGGGGGGACGAGCAGTACTTC.

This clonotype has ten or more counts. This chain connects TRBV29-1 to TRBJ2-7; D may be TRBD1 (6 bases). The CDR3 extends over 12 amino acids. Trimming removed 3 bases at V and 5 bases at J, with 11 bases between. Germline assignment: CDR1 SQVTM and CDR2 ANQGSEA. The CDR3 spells CSVDTGPDEQYF. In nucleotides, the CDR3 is TGCAGCGTTGACACAGGGCCCGACGAGCAGTACTTC.

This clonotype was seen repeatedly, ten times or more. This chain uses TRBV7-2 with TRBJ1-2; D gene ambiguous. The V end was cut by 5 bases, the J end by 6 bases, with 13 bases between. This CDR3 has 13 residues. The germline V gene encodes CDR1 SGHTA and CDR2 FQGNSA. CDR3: CASSPYSDHGYTF. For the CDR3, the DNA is TGTGCCAGCAGCCCGTATTCGGACCATGGCTACACCTTC.

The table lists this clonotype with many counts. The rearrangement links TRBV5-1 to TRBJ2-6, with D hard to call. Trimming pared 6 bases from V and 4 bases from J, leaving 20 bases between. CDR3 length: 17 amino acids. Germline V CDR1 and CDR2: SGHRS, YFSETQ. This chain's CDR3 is CASNVGSRSLGANVLTF. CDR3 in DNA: TGCGCCAGCAATGTTGGATCTAGATCTTTGGGGGCCAACGTCCTGACTTTC.

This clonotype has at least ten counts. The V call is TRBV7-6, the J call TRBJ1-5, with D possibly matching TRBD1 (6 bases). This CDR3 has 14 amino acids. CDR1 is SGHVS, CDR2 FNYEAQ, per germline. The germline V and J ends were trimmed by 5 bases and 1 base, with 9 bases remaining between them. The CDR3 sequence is CASSRTESNQPQHF. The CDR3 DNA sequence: TGTGCCAGCAGCCGGACAGAGAGCAATCAGCCCCAGCATTTT.

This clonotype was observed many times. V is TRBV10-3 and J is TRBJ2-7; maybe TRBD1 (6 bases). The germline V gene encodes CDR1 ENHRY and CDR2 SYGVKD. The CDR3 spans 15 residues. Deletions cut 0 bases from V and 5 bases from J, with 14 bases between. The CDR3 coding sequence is TGTGCCATCAGTGAGTCGGAGGTCAGGGGCCACGAGCAGTACTTC. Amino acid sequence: CAISESEVRGHEQYF.

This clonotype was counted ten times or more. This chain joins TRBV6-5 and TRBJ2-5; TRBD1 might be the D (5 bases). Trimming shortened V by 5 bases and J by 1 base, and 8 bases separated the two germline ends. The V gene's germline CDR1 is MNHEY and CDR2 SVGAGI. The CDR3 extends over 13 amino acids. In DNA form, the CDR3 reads TGTGCCAGCAGTAAGACAGTCCAAGAGACCCAGTACTTC. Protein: CASSKTVQETQYF.

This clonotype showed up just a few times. CDR3 sequence reads: CASRLMVQETQYF. CDR3 sequence (DNA): TGTGCCAGCAGACTAATGGTCCAAGAGACCCAGTACTTC. The chain couples TRBV5-5 to TRBJ2-5; D gene uncertain. The CDR3 is 13 amino acids. Germline V CDR1 and CDR2: SGHKS, YYEKEE (reference sequence). V dropped 5 bases and J dropped 1 base, with 9 bases sitting between them.

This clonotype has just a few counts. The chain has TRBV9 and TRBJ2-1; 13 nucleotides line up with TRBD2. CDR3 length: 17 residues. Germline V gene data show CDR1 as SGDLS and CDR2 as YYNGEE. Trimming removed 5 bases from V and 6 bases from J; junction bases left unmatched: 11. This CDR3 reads CASSKARTSGGVNEQFF. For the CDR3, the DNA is TGTGCCAGCAGTAAAGCTAGAACTAGCGGGGGGGTCAATGAGCAGTTCTTC.

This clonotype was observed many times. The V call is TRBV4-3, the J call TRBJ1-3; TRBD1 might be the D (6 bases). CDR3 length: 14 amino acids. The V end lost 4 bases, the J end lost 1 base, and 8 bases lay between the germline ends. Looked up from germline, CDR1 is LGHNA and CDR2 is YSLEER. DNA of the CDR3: TGCGCCAGCAGCCTCCAGGGGTCTGGAAACACCATATATTTT. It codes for CASSLQGSGNTIYF.

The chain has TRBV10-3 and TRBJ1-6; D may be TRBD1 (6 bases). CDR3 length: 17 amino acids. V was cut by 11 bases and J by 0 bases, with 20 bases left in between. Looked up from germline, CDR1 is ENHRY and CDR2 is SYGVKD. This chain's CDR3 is CAPNLSGASSYNSPLHF. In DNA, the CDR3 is TGTGCCCCTAATCTATCGGGGGCGAGCTCCTATAATTCACCCCTCCACTTT.

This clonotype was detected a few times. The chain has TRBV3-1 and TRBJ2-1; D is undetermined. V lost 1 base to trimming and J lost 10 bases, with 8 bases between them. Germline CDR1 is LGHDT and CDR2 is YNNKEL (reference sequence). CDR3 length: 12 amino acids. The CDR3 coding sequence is TGTGCCAGCAGCCAAGTGTACGTGGAGCAGTTCTTC. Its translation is CASSQVYVEQFF.

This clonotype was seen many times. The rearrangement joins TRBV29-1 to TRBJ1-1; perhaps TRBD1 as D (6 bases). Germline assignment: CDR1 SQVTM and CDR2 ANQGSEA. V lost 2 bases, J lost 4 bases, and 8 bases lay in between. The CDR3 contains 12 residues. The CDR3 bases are TGCAGCGTTGAAAGGGGGAGCACTGAAGCTTTCTTT. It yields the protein CSVERGSTEAFF.

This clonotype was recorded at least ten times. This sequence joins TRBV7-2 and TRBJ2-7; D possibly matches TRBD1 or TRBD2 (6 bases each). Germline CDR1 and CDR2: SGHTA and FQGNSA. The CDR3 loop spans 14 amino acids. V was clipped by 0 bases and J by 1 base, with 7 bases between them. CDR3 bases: TGTGCCAGCAGCTTAGCAGGGGGGTCCTACGAGCAGTACTTC. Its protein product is CASSLAGGSYEQYF. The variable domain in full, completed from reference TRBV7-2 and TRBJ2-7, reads GAGVSQSPSNKVTEKGKDVELRCDPISGHTALYWYRQSLGQGLEFLIYFQGNSAPDKSGLPSDRFSAERTGGSVSTLTIQRTQQEDSAVYLCASSLAGGSYEQYFGPGTRLTVT.

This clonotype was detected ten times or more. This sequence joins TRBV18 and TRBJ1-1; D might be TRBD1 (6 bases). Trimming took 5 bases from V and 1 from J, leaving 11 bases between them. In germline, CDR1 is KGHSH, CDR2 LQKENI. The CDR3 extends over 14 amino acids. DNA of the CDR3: TGTGCCAGCTCATACGACAGGAAGAACACTGAAGCTTTCTTT. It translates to CASSYDRKNTEAFF.

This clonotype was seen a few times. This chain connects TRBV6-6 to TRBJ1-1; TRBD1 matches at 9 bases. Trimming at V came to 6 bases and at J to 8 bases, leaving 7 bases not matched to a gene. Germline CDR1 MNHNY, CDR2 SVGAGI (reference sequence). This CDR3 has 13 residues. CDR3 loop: CASRGTGPAEAFF. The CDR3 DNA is TGTGCCAGCAGGGGGACAGGGCCGGCAGAAGCTTTCTTT.

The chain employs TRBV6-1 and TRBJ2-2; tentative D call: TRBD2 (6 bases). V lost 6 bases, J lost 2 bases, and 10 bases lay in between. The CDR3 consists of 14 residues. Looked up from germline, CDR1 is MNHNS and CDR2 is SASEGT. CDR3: CASRTGSNTGELFF. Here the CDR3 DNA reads TGTGCCAGCAGAACCGGGAGTAACACCGGGGAGCTGTTTTTT.